This record concerns one T cell receptor (beta chain) sequence. This clonotype was detected only once. The target of this receptor is not known. Base qualities are not recorded, but no much larger clone differs from it by a single base. A single read offers scant evidence. Sequencing instrument: Illumina HiSeq 1500. TCRdb handled the public reads itself, with Q25 trimming in fastp and clone calling in MiXCR, and kept productive beta chains. Entries are consolidated by CDR3 protein sequence, retaining the most common genes and DNA. For this sample the table gives hundreds of thousands of distinct CDR3 sequences, of which about two fifths were detected only once. The ten largest clones add up to about 41% of the sample. These data come from a study of T cell repertoires in cytomegalovirus infection (dated by TCRdb to the late 2010s). Background for the entire study: The peptide stimulations were aimed at well-studied HLA-B-restricted epitopes as well as recently identified HLA-C-restricted CMV epitopes, whose presentation resists viral immunomodulation. Donor HLA type was relevant to the analysis, because carriage of CMV infection together with the matching HLA type was indicated by public TCR beta signatures. General study outcomes and caveats: In the ex vivo response, HLA-C-restricted CMV-specific TCR beta clonotypes were dominant, and in two of eight donors the single most frequent clonotype came from this HLA-C-restricted group. In both this cohort and an independent approximately 370-donor cohort, the cumulative frequency of public TCR beta family members distinguished carriers of CMV infection plus the relevant HLA type.

The label giving this sample's treatment or condition can be read as: in vitro stimulation with specific CMV peptide epitopes to enrich CMV-specific T cells. The germline V gene yields KGHSH for CDR1 and LQKENI for CDR2. V lost 3 bases and J lost 14 bases; the stretch between them is 11 bases long. The CDR3 starts with the cysteine, ends with the phenylalanine, and has 12 residues. Only the CDR3 region is kept as DNA, spanning 36 bases read in frame from base 1. Recombination joined TRBV18 with TRBJ1-6; perhaps TRBD1 is the D gene, with 5 bases matching. This TCR derives from a human donor in good health (CMV status not recorded). Some clones in this sample may be carry-over from other donors' samples. This sample comprised cultured PBMCs, obtained from culture after CMV antigen stimulation. Here is the DNA: TGTGCCAGCTCACCCTCCGGGGGGTCCCTCCACTTT. This gives the protein CASSPSGGSLHF.